One and the same sample provided the 11 T cell receptor beta chains below, sequenced in a study of T cell repertoires in aging, cancer and after chemotherapy. Amplification of TCR beta used genomic DNA extracted from peripheral blood. TRB rearrangements spanning V, D and J were amplified using mixed TRB-A/B primers. From the multiplex PCR reads, TCRdb called clonotypes with MiXCR, one entry per CDR3 protein. The sample holds some 2,000 distinct CDR3 sequences, around a fifth seen once. The source material was blood. These receptor sequences come from a human donor with a solid tumor.

CDR3 protein: CASSQVLWDTQYF. The CDR3 DNA follows: TGCGCCAGCAGCCAAGTTCTTTGGGATACGCAGTATTTT. This chain uses TRBV4-3 with TRBJ2-3; no clear D gene. Per the germline V gene, CDR1 is LGHNA and CDR2 is YSLEER. Trimming took off 1 base at V and 6 bases at J, with 8 bases between the two ends. This CDR3 comprises 13 residues.

This clonotype is large within its sample. CDR3 bases: TGTGCCAGCAGTCGGACCGACATGGGGGAGCTGTTTTTT. Translation: CASSRTDMGELFF. The V call is TRBV6-2 or TRBV6-3, the J call TRBJ2-2; D gene uncertain. Between the trimmed V and J ends, which lost 5 bases and 8 bases, there was a span of 12 bases. This CDR3 spans 13 amino acids. Germline CDR1 MNHEY, CDR2 SVGEGT.

V gene TRBV11-2 combines with J gene TRBJ1-2; D is possibly TRBD1 (5 bases). The germline V gene has CDR1 SGHAT and CDR2 FQNNGV. V lost 6 bases and J lost 4, with 21 bases in between. The CDR3 extends over 16 amino acids. This chain's CDR3 is CASRSGLVGVTYGYTF. The CDR3 nucleotides read TGTGCCAGCAGATCCGGCTTAGTGGGGGTAACCTATGGCTACACCTTC.

This clonotype was counted only a few times. This chain connects TRBV24-1 to TRBJ1-2, with D unresolved. This CDR3 has 12 residues. The germline gives CDR1 KGHDR, CDR2 SFDVKD. V shed 5 bases and J shed 8 bases, with 11 bases lying between them. CDR3 nucleotide sequence: TGTGCCACCAGTGCTGAACCCTGGGGCTACACCTTC. Translation: CATSAEPWGYTF.

This clonotype is labeled as medium-sized (0.01 to 0.1%). This chain joins TRBV6-2 or TRBV6-3 and TRBJ2-2; a weak D match, TRBD2 (5 bases). This CDR3 is 14 amino acids long. Trimming left V 6 bases short and J 6 bases short, with 14 bases between. Germline V CDR1 and CDR2: MNHEY, SVGEGT. The CDR3 sequence: CASSSGLEAGELFF. The CDR3 coding sequence is TGTGCCAGCAGCTCCGGACTGGAGGCCGGGGAGCTGTTTTTT.

This clonotype is large within its sample. The V and J genes are TRBV19 and TRBJ2-7; 8 positions match TRBD1. V lost 5 bases to trimming and J lost 5 bases; unmatched junction nucleotides: 5. The CDR3 runs 13 residues. Per the germline V gene, CDR1 is LNHDA and CDR2 is SQIVND (reference sequence). The CDR3 DNA reads as TGTGCCAGTAGTGCGACAGGGGAGCACGAGCAGTACTTC. The encoded protein is CASSATGEHEQYF.

The rearrangement joins TRBV5-4 to TRBJ2-1, with D possibly TRBD2 on 6 matching bases. Germline CDR1 is SGHNT and CDR2 is YYREEE (reference sequence). The CDR3 sequence is 17 residues long. V dropped 3 bases and J dropped 0 bases, with 16 bases sitting between them. CDR3 bases: TGTGCCAGCAGCTCGGGAAGCGGGCTCAACTCCTACAATGAGCAGTTCTTC. This encodes CASSSGSGLNSYNEQFF.

In its sample, this clonotype is medium-sized. This CDR3 is CASNRYNEQFF. The CDR3, as DNA: TGTGCCAGCAACAGATACAATGAGCAGTTCTTC. The chain uses TRBV7-2 and TRBJ2-1, with D unresolved. Trimming cost V 7 bases and J 4 bases, with 5 bases left between them. From germline, CDR1 is SGHTA and CDR2 FQGNSA. The CDR3 loop spans 11 amino acids. The full variable domain, with the rest looked up from reference TRBV7-2 and TRBJ2-1, is GAGVSQSPSNKVTEKGKDVELRCDPISGHTALYWYRQSLGQGLEFLIYFQGNSAPDKSGLPSDRFSAERTGGSVSTLTIQRTQQEDSAVYLCASNRYNEQFFGPGTRLTVL.

This clonotype is judged large. The chain couples TRBV6-5 to TRBJ2-5; the D gene is possibly TRBD1 (5 bases). The V end lost 9 bases, the J end lost 7 bases, and 21 bases lay between the germline ends. Germline V gene data show CDR1 as MNHEY and CDR2 as SVGAGI. The CDR3 contains 14 residues. CDR3 region: CASSSDSSRGTQYF. The CDR3 region has the DNA TGTGCCAGTTCCTCCGACAGTTCACGAGGGACCCAGTACTTC.

The chain is built from TRBV4-1 and TRBJ2-1, with a possible D match to TRBD2 (6 bases). The CDR3 is 17 amino acids. Trimming removed 2 bases from V and 1 base from J, with 15 bases in between. Germline values: CDR1 MGHRA, CDR2 YSYEKL. This chain's CDR3 is CASSQSWRDNSYNEQFF. The DNA for the CDR3 is TGCGCCAGCAGCCAAAGTTGGCGGGATAATTCCTACAATGAGCAGTTCTTC.

By share of the sample, this clonotype is medium-sized. The genes are TRBV19 and TRBJ1-5; 7 positions agree with TRBD1. Per germline, CDR1 LNHDA and CDR2 SQIVND (reference sequence). The junction had 5 bases not matched to a gene; V was cut back by 3 bases and J by 3 bases. This CDR3 is built from 15 residues. CDR3 coding DNA: TGTGCCAGTAGTATTGGACAGGTCAACAATCAGCCCCAGCATTTT. Amino acids: CASSIGQVNNQPQHF.